One sample yielded the 32 T cell receptor beta chains listed below, sequenced in a study of blood T cell repertoires in COVID-19. This table comes from immunoSEQ multiplex PCR, and its TCRdb copy is limited to in-frame clones, with some not included. The top ten hold over 8% of the sample, which has about 300,000 clones, around 90% seen once. The sample consisted of peripheral blood. The receptors were gathered from a man younger than 35 with active or convalescent COVID-19.

The chain uses TRBV5-6 and TRBJ2-5; TRBD2 matches 8 bases. Germline lookup yields CDR1 SGHDT and CDR2 YYEEEE. Unmatched junction bases numbered 6, after V lost 1 base and J lost 1 base. The CDR3 is made up of 16 amino acids. The DNA of the CDR3 is TGTGCCAGCAGCTTGTCGCCCGGGGGGGCCCAAGAGACCCAGTACTTC. Translating gives CASSLSPGGAQETQYF.

This rearrangement joins TRBV9 to TRBJ1-5; tentative D call: TRBD1 (6 bases). Looked up from germline, CDR1 is SGDLS and CDR2 is YYNGEE. The length of the CDR3 is 14 residues. V lost 3 bases and J 6 bases, leaving 13 bases between the germline ends. CDR3 coding DNA: TGTGCCAGCAGCGACGGCAGGGGCACTCAGCCCCAGCATTTT. Residues: CASSDGRGTQPQHF. Full variable domain (missing parts from reference TRBV9 and TRBJ1-5): DSGVTQTPKHLITATGQRVTLRCSPRSGDLSVYWYQQSLDQGLQFLIQYYNGEERAKGNILERFSAQQFPDLHSELNLSSLELGDSALYFCASSDGRGTQPQHFGDGTRLSIL.

The V call is TRBV14, the J call TRBJ2-1; 7 nucleotides match TRBD2. V shed 0 bases and J 4 bases; nucleotides not matched to a gene: 6. Germline assignment: CDR1 SGHDN and CDR2 FVKESK. CDR3 size: 16 residues. In DNA form, the CDR3 reads TGTGCCAGCAGCCAAGATCGGGGGGTCATTTACAATGAGCAGTTCTTC. This codes for CASSQDRGVIYNEQFF.

The CDR3 DNA sequence: TGCGCCAGCAGCCAAGGGTGGCCAGGGTACCAGCATTTT. It specifies CASSQGWPGYQHF. The chain combines TRBV4-1 with TRBJ1-5; a weak D match, TRBD1 (5 bases). Between the trimmed V and J ends, which lost 1 base and 12 bases, there was a span of 13 bases. CDR1 is MGHRA and CDR2 is YSYEKL in the germline V gene. The CDR3 extends over 13 amino acids.

This clone has at least ten counts. The chain combines TRBV7-2 with TRBJ2-2, with 9 bases matching TRBD1. The junction had 7 bases not matched to a gene; V was cut back by 6 bases and J by 5 bases. Germline-derived CDR1 and CDR2 are SGHTA and FQGNSA. The CDR3 length is 15 residues. CDR3 in amino acids: CASSLQGARTGELFF. The CDR3 DNA reads as TGTGCCAGCAGTTTACAGGGGGCGCGGACCGGGGAGCTGTTTTTT.

The rearrangement joins TRBV7-9 to TRBJ2-1; 11 bases agree with TRBD2. Germline CDR1 SEHNR, CDR2 FQNEAQ (reference sequence). This CDR3 spans 16 amino acids. The ends lost 4 bases at V and 4 bases at J; junction bases unmatched: 6. The chain's CDR3 is CASSSGTSGFYNEQFF. CDR3 bases: TGTGCCAGCAGCTCCGGGACTAGCGGATTTTACAATGAGCAGTTCTTC.

The rearrangement uses TRBV7-9 and TRBJ1-1, with 7 bases matching TRBD1. This CDR3 comprises 15 residues. The V and J ends lost 5 bases and 4 bases, in that order; junction bases with no gene match: 10. From germline, CDR1 is SEHNR and CDR2 FQNEAQ (reference sequence). The CDR3 here is CASSTWTSGGTEAFF. The CDR3 DNA reads TGTGCCAGCAGCACGTGGACCTCAGGGGGCACTGAAGCTTTCTTT. Full variable domain (missing parts from reference TRBV7-9 and TRBJ1-1): DTGVSQNPRHKITKRGQNVTFRCDPISEHNRLYWYRQTLGQGPEFLTYFQNEAQLEKSRLLSDRFSAERPKGSFSTLEIQRTEQGDSAMYLCASSTWTSGGTEAFFGQGTRLTVV.

The chain couples TRBV12-3 or TRBV12-4 to TRBJ2-5; the match to TRBD1 covers 8 bases. The junction had 8 bases not matched to a gene; V was cut back by 5 bases and J by 9 bases. The CDR3 contains 13 residues. The CDR3 loop is CASSLGRGQAQYF. The CDR3 region has the DNA TGTGCCAGCAGTCTGGGACGGGGACAGGCCCAGTACTTC.

The rearrangement uses TRBV29-1 and TRBJ1-2, with D perhaps TRBD1 (6 bases). This CDR3 contains 14 residues. Trimming shortened V by 7 bases and J by 4 bases, and 19 bases separated the two germline ends. CDR1 is SQVTM, CDR2 ANQGSEA, per germline. The CDR3 reads CSASDRQALYGYTF. CDR3 sequence (DNA): TGCAGCGCCAGCGACAGGCAAGCCCTCTATGGCTACACCTTC.

The chain couples TRBV7-2 to TRBJ1-5, with a tentative D call TRBD1 (5 bases). Trimming shortened V by 3 bases and J by 2 bases, and 14 bases separated the two germline ends. The CDR3 runs 16 residues. Germline CDR1 SGHTA, CDR2 FQGNSA. CDR3 coding DNA: TGTGCCAGCAGCTTCACGCCGCTCAGGGGCAATCAGCCCCAGCATTTT. Protein product: CASSFTPLRGNQPQHF.

V usage is TRBV6-5 and J usage is TRBJ1-5; tentatively, D is TRBD1 (6 bases). Germline CDR1 is MNHEY and CDR2 is SVGAGI. The CDR3 extends over 13 amino acids. The germline V and J ends were trimmed by 7 bases and 5 bases, with 12 bases remaining between them. Written as DNA, the CDR3 is TGTGCCAGCACCGAACAGGGTTATCAGCCCCAGCATTTT. This sequence encodes CASTEQGYQPQHF.

The chain recombines TRBV7-9 with TRBJ2-3; 10 bases are shared with TRBD2. This CDR3 has 18 amino acids. J lost 2 bases, V lost 5 bases, and 13 bases had no gene match. Germline-derived CDR1 and CDR2 are SEHNR and FQNEAQ (reference sequence). CDR3 in amino acids: CASSEGQRGGRNTDTQYF. The CDR3 coding sequence is TGTGCCAGCAGCGAAGGGCAGCGGGGGGGCAGAAACACAGATACGCAGTATTTT.

The chain combines TRBV6-2 or TRBV6-3 with TRBJ2-7, with TRBD2 identical over 7 bases. The germline V gene encodes CDR1 MNHEY and CDR2 SVGEGT. The CDR3 covers 14 residues. Trimming took 5 bases from V and 0 from J; bases not matched to a gene: 4. In nucleotides, the CDR3 is TGTGCCAGCAGTACCGGGGGGAGCTCCTACGAGCAGTACTTC. Its translation: CASSTGGSSYEQYF.

The chain joins TRBV12-3 or TRBV12-4 to TRBJ1-6; D not resolved. The ends were cut back, 1 base at V and 9 bases at J, with 7 bases in the middle. This CDR3 comprises 13 residues. The DNA of the CDR3 is TGTGCCAGCAGTTTAGAGGGAGGTTCACCCCTCCACTTT. It is translated as CASSLEGGSPLHF.

This rearrangement joins TRBV9 to TRBJ1-3; the D gene is possibly TRBD1 (5 bases). V dropped 2 bases and J dropped 4 bases, with 10 bases sitting between them. The CDR3 covers 14 residues. Germline V CDR1 and CDR2: SGDLS, YYNGEE. CDR3 in amino acids: CASSVQGSGNTIYF. CDR3 nucleotide sequence: TGTGCCAGCAGCGTCCAGGGATCGGGAAACACCATATATTTT.

This clone was picked up one time. The rearrangement joins TRBV1 to TRBJ1-3; the table names TRBD1, a call not compared with the DNA. TRBV1 is tagged as a pseudogene. The CDR3 consists of 15 residues. This chain's CDR3 is CTSSQDRDSGNTIYF. CDR3 nucleotide sequence: TGCACCAGCAGCCAAGATCGGGACAGCGGAAACACCATATATTTT.

The rearrangement links TRBV4-3 to TRBJ2-1, with 8 bases aligning to TRBD2. V lost 4 bases to trimming and J lost 7 bases; unmatched junction nucleotides: 6. CDR1 is LGHNA, CDR2 YSLEER, per germline. The CDR3 contains 14 residues. CDR3 nucleotides: TGCGCCAGCAGCCCGGGGGGGGGCCTGAATGAGCAGTTCTTC. Translation gives CASSPGGGLNEQFF.

The rearrangement joins TRBV7-6 to TRBJ2-2, with D unclear. Germline values: CDR1 SGHVS, CDR2 FNYEAQ. V lost 3 bases and J 1 base, leaving 12 bases between the germline ends. The CDR3 runs to 16 residues. The CDR3 DNA is TGTGCCAGCAGCTTCACTCTAGTGGAGAACACCGGGGAGCTGTTTTTT. Translated, it gives CASSFTLVENTGELFF.

V gene TRBV7-3 combines with J gene TRBJ2-2; 10 bases line up with TRBD1. The CDR3 has 15 amino acids. Germline CDR1 SGHTA, CDR2 FQGTGA. V lost 4 bases to trimming and J lost 7 bases; unmatched junction nucleotides: 6. In DNA form, the CDR3 reads TGTGCCAGCAGCTCGACAGGGGGCTTTGGCGGGGAGCTGTTTTTT. It yields the protein CASSSTGGFGGELFF.

The V gene is TRBV7-8, the J gene TRBJ2-7; the D gene is possibly TRBD2 (5 bases). The CDR3 spans 14 residues. Per the germline V gene, CDR1 is SGHVS and CDR2 is FQNEAQ. Trimming removed 4 bases at V and 3 bases at J, with 13 bases between. The CDR3 is CASSSKDYFYEQYF. CDR3 DNA sequence: TGTGCCAGCAGCTCTAAAGACTACTTCTACGAGCAGTACTTC.

The chain recombines TRBV4-3 with TRBJ1-1; no clear D. This CDR3 spans 14 amino acids. The V end was cut by 1 base, the J end by 5 bases, with 11 bases between. Per germline, CDR1 LGHNA and CDR2 YSLEER. The chain's CDR3 is CASSQVAVSTEAFF. CDR3 nucleotide sequence: TGCGCCAGCAGCCAAGTCGCGGTTTCTACTGAAGCTTTCTTT.

V usage is TRBV6-2 or TRBV6-3 and J usage is TRBJ1-1; 7 nucleotides align to TRBD1. The length of the CDR3 is 15 residues. Germline assignment: CDR1 MNHEY and CDR2 SVGEGT. The V gene end was trimmed by 0 bases and the J gene end by 3 bases; junction bases not matched to a gene: 4. The CDR3 DNA is TGTGCCAGCAGTTACTCTGGGCAGGGGGACACTGAAGCTTTCTTT. It encodes CASSYSGQGDTEAFF.

The chain recombines TRBV13 with TRBJ2-5, with 10 bases that match TRBD2. This CDR3 is 16 amino acids long. V gave up 6 bases and J gave up 2 bases; unmatched junction bases: 9. Germline CDR1 reads PRHDT; CDR2 reads FYEKMQ (reference sequence). CDR3: CASSRGLAVPQETQYF. The DNA of the CDR3 is TGTGCCAGCAGTCGTGGACTAGCGGTACCTCAAGAGACCCAGTACTTC. The full variable domain, its missing parts supplied by reference TRBV13 and TRBJ2-5, is AAGVIQSPRHLIKEKRETATLKCYPIPRHDTVYWYQQGPGQDPQFLISFYEKMQSDKGSIPDRFSAQQFSDYHSELNMSSLELGDSALYFCASSRGLAVPQETQYFGPGTRLLVL.

The chain employs TRBV9 and TRBJ1-1; 7 bases are a match to TRBD1. The germline CDR1 and CDR2 sequences are SGDLS and YYNGEE. J lost 3 bases, V lost 2 bases, and 1 base had no gene match. The CDR3 length is 13 residues. CDR3 sequence (DNA): TGTGCCAGCAGCGTCGGACAGGACACTGAAGCTTTCTTT. Amino acid sequence: CASSVGQDTEAFF.

The chain links TRBV5-1 to TRBJ2-2, with no clear D. Germline lookup yields CDR1 SGHRS and CDR2 YFSETQ. Trimming took off 0 bases at V and 1 base at J, with 10 bases between the two ends. CDR3 length equals 16 residues. The CDR3 here is CASSLVPARNTGELFF. The CDR3 coding sequence is TGCGCCAGCAGCTTGGTCCCAGCGAGGAACACCGGGGAGCTGTTTTTT. Combining the CDR3 with reference TRBV5-1 and TRBJ2-2 gives the whole variable domain KAGVTQTPRYLIKTRGQQVTLSCSPISGHRSVSWYQQTPGQGLQFLFEYFSETQRNKGNFPGRFSGRQFSNSRSEMNVSTLELGDSALYLCASSLVPARNTGELFFGEGSRLTVL.

The rearrangement links TRBV6-2 or TRBV6-3 to TRBJ2-7, with D hard to call. The CDR3 length is 14 residues. Trimming took off 4 bases at V and 3 bases at J, with 13 bases between the two ends. Per the germline V gene, CDR1 is MNHEY and CDR2 is SVGEGT. CDR3 region: CASSSTPNYYEQYF. CDR3 bases: TGTGCCAGCAGTTCGACCCCAAACTACTACGAGCAGTACTTC.

The rearrangement links TRBV5-6 to TRBJ2-1; possibly TRBD1 for D (5 bases). Trimming shortened V by 0 bases and J by 1 base, and 8 bases separated the two germline ends. The germline V gene has CDR1 SGHDT and CDR2 YYEEEE. This CDR3 is built from 15 residues. For the CDR3, the DNA is TGTGCCAGCAGCTTGGGGGGCAGATCCTACAATGAGCAGTTCTTC. Protein sequence: CASSLGGRSYNEQFF. Full variable domain (outside the CDR3, taken from reference TRBV5-6 and TRBJ2-1): DAGVTQSPTHLIKTRGQQVTLRCSPKSGHDTVSWYQQALGQGPQFIFQYYEEEERQRGNFPDRFSGHQFPNYSSELNVNALLLGDSALYLCASSLGGRSYNEQFFGPGTRLTVL.

V usage is TRBV5-1 and J usage is TRBJ1-2; 10 positions match TRBD1. This CDR3 region has 15 residues. Germline-derived CDR1 and CDR2 are SGHRS and YFSETQ. J gave up 8 bases and V 3 bases, and 10 bases lay outside the gene matches. The CDR3 region is CASSSGYDRGQGYTF. The CDR3 DNA sequence: TGCGCCAGCAGCTCCGGATACGACAGGGGGCAGGGCTACACCTTC.

The chain carries TRBV19 and TRBJ1-3; TRBD1 aligns across 7 bases. Germline V gene data show CDR1 as LNHDA and CDR2 as SQIVND (reference sequence). After removal of 10 bases from V and 0 bases from J, the junction contained 9 bases not matched to a gene. The CDR3 contains 15 residues. CDR3 bases: TGTGCCACCCAGGACAGGCATCTCTCTGGAAACACCATATATTTT. Its translation is CATQDRHLSGNTIYF.

The chain is built from TRBV5-1 and TRBJ2-7; 10 bases are shared with TRBD1. J lost 4 bases, V lost 0 bases, and 4 bases had no gene match. Germline CDR1 SGHRS, CDR2 YFSETQ. CDR3 length equals 15 residues. Written as DNA, the CDR3 is TGCGCCAGCAGCTTGGGAGGGACAGGGGCTTACGAGCAGTACTTC. Residues: CASSLGGTGAYEQYF. Full variable domain (rest looked up from reference TRBV5-1 and TRBJ2-7): KAGVTQTPRYLIKTRGQQVTLSCSPISGHRSVSWYQQTPGQGLQFLFEYFSETQRNKGNFPGRFSGRQFSNSRSEMNVSTLELGDSALYLCASSLGGTGAYEQYFGPGTRLTVT.

This chain connects TRBV6-5 to TRBJ1-2; 8 bases are a match to TRBD1. Germline V lookup: CDR1 MNHEY, CDR2 SVGAGI. J gave up 6 bases and V 2 bases, and 5 bases lay outside the gene matches. The CDR3 spans 14 residues. CDR3 sequence: CASSYGQGANGYTF. The CDR3 bases are TGTGCCAGCAGTTACGGTCAGGGGGCAAATGGCTACACCTTC.

The chain combines TRBV12-3 or TRBV12-4 with TRBJ1-6; a weak D match, TRBD1 (6 bases). The CDR3 has 13 amino acids. V lost 4 bases, J lost 7 bases, and 8 bases lay in between. DNA for the CDR3: TGTGCCAGCAGTTACACAGGGAATTCACCCCTCCACTTT. It specifies CASSYTGNSPLHF.